The rows below give T cell receptor beta chains drawn from one sample of a study of CXCR3-negative and CXCR3-positive naive CD8 T cells. From the 5' RACE reads, TCRdb lists one entry per CDR3 protein and no DNA. This listing includes around 80,000 distinct CDR3 sequences. The specimen sequenced was naive CXCR3+ CD8+ T cells from blood. Receptor source: a human donor in good health. Some clones in this sample may be carry-over from other donors' samples. Each CDR3 is given with its conserved first and last residue. Fields, in order: CDR3 length, J gene, V gene, CDR3 protein.

17 | TRBJ2-7 | TRBV7-6 | CASSSLLQATTTYEQYF
15 | TRBJ2-1 | TRBV28 | CASSFFGEGVGTQFF
20 | TRBJ2-5 | TRBV28 | CASSLLRLAGVSNPQETQYF
12 | TRBJ2-7 | TRBV30 | CAWGTTGLEQYF
14 | TRBJ1-5 | TRBV12-3/TRBV12-4 | CASSQDRLAQPQHF
15 | TRBJ1-5 | TRBV20-1 | CSAYQLLYSNQPQHF
14 | TRBJ2-1 | TRBV7-6 | CASSQGLAGSEQFF
14 | TRBJ2-7 | TRBV28 | CASSFQGISYEQYF
14 | TRBJ2-2 | TRBV14 | CASGSQGTGGELFF
15 | TRBJ2-1 | TRBV3-1 | CASSRRSSMGNEQFF
13 | TRBJ2-3 | TRBV29-1 | CSVELQGEDTQYF
17 | TRBJ2-7 | TRBV28 | CASSLGFAGQVAYEQYF
17 | TRBJ2-6 | TRBV3-1 | CASSQDGKGAGANVLTF
12 | TRBJ2-1 | TRBV28 | CASTAGGYEQFF
12 | TRBJ2-1 | TRBV29-1 | CSVKYSVRVWFF
16 | TRBJ1-1 | TRBV5-5 | CASSSRPDRLNTEAFF
19 | TRBJ1-5 | TRBV7-8 | CASSLSLYREQGREQPQHF
13 | TRBJ1-1 | TRBV4-2 | CASSQASFIGAFF
14 | TRBJ2-1 | TRBV5-1 | CASSFSGKGNEQFF
15 | TRBJ2-3 | TRBV9 | CASSVGGSTSDTQYF
18 | TRBJ1-1 | TRBV28 | CASSLVSPFGSRSTEAFF
14 | TRBJ1-1 | TRBV29-1 | CSVQPRDKIYEAFF
12 | TRBJ2-5 | TRBV7-6 | CASSPEGNLQYF
17 | TRBJ2-1 | TRBV6-5 | CASSYSPPAGELNEQFF
15 | TRBJ2-7 | TRBV29-1 | CSVELAQAIPYEQYF
14 | TRBJ2-1 | TRBV7-8 | CASGGGAGRNEQFF
17 | TRBJ2-1 | TRBV28 | CASSFPSSGGPYNEQFF
14 | TRBJ1-1 | TRBV13 | CASSLPQTNTEAFF
14 | TRBJ1-1 | TRBV15 | CATSRDRQYTEAFF
15 | TRBJ2-1 | TRBV14 | CASTPGASSYNEQFF
15 | TRBJ1-1 | TRBV7-9 | CASSPQRGLNTEAFF
15 | TRBJ2-5 | TRBV28 | CASSYTVALSETQYF
11 | TRBJ2-1 | TRBV7-2 | CASPGHNEQFF
19 | TRBJ2-3 | TRBV6-4 | CASSPELAGFTSSTDTQYF
18 | TRBJ2-3 | TRBV7-9 | CASSSTPSGTSFADTQYF
14 | TRBJ2-7 | TRBV12-3/TRBV12-4 | CASSSPDTGDEQYF
15 | TRBJ2-7 | TRBV28 | CASRGPGQYTYEQYF
15 | TRBJ2-7 | TRBV7-2 | CASSLLPDTSYEQYF
15 | TRBJ2-2 | TRBV6-5 | CASSYGEEDTGELFF
17 | TRBJ2-6 | TRBV4-3 | CASSQGIGSSGANVLTF
16 | TRBJ2-7 | TRBV20-1 | CSARGGSNLRRYEQYF
17 | TRBJ2-3 | TRBV11-2 | CASSLDFRTGSTDTQYF
13 | TRBJ2-1 | TRBV25-1 | CASSEGIINEQFF
17 | TRBJ1-6 | TRBV2 | CASSLPGQGSYNSPLHF
15 | TRBJ1-5 | TRBV9 | CASSVGTGGNQPQHF
14 | TRBJ1-1 | TRBV28 | CASSWAGQGTEAFF
15 | TRBJ2-7 | TRBV7-9 | CASSLAQAPHYEQYF
16 | TRBJ2-1 | TRBV28 | CASIGTSGHSYNEQFF
15 | TRBJ1-1 | TRBV7-2 | CASSLWSGSDTEAFF
15 | TRBJ2-7 | TRBV15 | CATSREGAFSYEQYF
16 | TRBJ2-1 | TRBV5-1 | CASSPYRAGSYNEQFF
14 | TRBJ1-1 | TRBV6-2/TRBV6-3 | CAISEPTGNTEAFF
14 | TRBJ2-2 | TRBV20-1 | CSARDRERAGELFF
12 | TRBJ2-5 | TRBV18 | CASSHYQETQYF
16 | TRBJ2-1 | TRBV6-2/TRBV6-3 | CASTLSTTVHYNEQFF
14 | TRBJ2-7 | TRBV5-6 | CASSFSGSSNEQYF